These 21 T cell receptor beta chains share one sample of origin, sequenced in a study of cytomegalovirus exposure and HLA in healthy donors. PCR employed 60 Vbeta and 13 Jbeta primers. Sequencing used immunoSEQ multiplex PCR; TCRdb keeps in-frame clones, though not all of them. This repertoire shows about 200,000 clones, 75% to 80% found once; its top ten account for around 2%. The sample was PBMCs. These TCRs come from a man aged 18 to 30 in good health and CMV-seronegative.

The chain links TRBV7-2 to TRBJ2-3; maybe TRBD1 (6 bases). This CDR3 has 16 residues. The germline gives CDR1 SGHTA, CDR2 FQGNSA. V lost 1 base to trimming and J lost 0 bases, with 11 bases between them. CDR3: CASSLEGVTSTDTQYF. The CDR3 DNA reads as TGTGCCAGCAGCTTAGAGGGGGTTACTAGCACAGATACGCAGTATTTT.

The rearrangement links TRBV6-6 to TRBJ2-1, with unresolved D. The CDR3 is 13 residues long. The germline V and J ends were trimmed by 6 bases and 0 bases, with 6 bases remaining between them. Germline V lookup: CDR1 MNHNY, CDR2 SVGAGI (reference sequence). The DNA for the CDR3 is TGTGCCAGCAGCACCAGCTCCTACAATGAGCAGTTCTTC. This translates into CASSTSSYNEQFF.

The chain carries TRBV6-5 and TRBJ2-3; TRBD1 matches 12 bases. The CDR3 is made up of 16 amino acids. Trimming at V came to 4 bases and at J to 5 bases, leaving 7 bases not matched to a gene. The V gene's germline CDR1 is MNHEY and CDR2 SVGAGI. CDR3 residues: CASSLSGQGAVDTQYF. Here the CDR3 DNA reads TGTGCCAGCAGTTTGTCGGGACAGGGGGCTGTAGATACGCAGTATTTT.

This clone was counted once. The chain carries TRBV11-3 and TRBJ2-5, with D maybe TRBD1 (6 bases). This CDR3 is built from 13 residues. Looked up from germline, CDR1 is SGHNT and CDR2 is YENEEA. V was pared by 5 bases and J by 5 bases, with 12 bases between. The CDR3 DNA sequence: TGTGCCAGCAGCGATAGGGGGTCGGAGACCCAGTACTTC. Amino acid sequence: CASSDRGSETQYF.

CDR3 coding DNA: TGTGCCAGCAGCTTAAGTAGTCGGTATCCGACTTACGAGCAGTACTTC. Amino acid sequence: CASSLSSRYPTYEQYF. The chain joins TRBV7-2 to TRBJ2-7, with D uncertain. CDR3 length equals 16 residues. V was cut by 2 bases and J by 4 bases, with 18 bases left in between. Germline lookup yields CDR1 SGHTA and CDR2 FQGNSA.

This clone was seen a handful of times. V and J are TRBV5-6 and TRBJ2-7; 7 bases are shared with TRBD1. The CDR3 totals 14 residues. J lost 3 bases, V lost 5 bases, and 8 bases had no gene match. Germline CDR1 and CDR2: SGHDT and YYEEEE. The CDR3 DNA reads TGTGCCAGCAGTCGCATCCGGGACAGCTACGAGCAGTACTTC. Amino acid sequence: CASSRIRDSYEQYF.

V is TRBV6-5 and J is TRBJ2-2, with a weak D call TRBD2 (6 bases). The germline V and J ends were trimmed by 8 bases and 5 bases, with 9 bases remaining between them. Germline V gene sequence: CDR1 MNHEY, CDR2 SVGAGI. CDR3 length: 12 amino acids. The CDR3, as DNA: TGTGCCAGCCGGGAGAATACCGGGGAGCTGTTTTTT. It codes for CASRENTGELFF.

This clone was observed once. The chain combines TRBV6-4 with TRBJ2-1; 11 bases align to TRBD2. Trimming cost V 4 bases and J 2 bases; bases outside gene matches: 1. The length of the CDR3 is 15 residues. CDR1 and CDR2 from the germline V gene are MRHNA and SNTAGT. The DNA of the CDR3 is TGTGCCAGCAGTGTAGCGGGAGGGACCTACAATGAGCAGTTCTTC. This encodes CASSVAGGTYNEQFF.

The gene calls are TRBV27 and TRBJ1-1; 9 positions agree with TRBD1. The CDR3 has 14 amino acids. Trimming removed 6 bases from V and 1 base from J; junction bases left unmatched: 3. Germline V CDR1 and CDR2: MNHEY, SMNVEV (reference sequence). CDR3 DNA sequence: TGTGCCAGCAGCATGGACAGGGGGAACACTGAAGCTTTCTTT. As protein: CASSMDRGNTEAFF.

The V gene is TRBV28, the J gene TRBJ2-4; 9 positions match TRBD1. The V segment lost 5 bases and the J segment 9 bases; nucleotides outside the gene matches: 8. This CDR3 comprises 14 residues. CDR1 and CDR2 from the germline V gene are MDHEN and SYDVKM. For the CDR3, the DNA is TGTGCCAGCAGTGAACCCGGGACAGGGTCCATTCAGTACTTC. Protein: CASSEPGTGSIQYF.

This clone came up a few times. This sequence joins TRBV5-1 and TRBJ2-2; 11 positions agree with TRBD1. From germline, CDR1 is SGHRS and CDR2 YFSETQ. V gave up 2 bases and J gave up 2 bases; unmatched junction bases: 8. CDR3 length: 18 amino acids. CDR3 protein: CASSFGQGASFNTGELFF. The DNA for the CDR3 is TGCGCCAGCAGCTTTGGACAGGGGGCATCCTTTAACACCGGGGAGCTGTTTTTT. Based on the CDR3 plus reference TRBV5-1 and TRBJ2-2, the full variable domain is KAGVTQTPRYLIKTRGQQVTLSCSPISGHRSVSWYQQTPGQGLQFLFEYFSETQRNKGNFPGRFSGRQFSNSRSEMNVSTLELGDSALYLCASSFGQGASFNTGELFFGEGSRLTVL.

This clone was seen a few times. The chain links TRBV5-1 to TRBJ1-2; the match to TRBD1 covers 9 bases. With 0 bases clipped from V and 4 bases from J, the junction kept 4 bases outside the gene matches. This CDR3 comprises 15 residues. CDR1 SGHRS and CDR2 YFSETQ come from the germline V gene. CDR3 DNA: TGCGCCAGCAGCTTGGCCTCGGGACAGGGCTATGGCTACACCTTC. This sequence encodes CASSLASGQGYGYTF.

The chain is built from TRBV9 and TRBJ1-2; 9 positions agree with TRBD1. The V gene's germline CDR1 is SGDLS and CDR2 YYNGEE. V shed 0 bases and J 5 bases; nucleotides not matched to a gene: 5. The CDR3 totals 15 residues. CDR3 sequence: CASSVATGTGYGYTF. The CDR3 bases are TGTGCCAGCAGCGTAGCTACGGGGACAGGGTATGGCTACACCTTC.

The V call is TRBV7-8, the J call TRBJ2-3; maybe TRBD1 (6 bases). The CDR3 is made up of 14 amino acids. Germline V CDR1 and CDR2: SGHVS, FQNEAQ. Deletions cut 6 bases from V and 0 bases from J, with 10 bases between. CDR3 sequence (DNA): TGTGCCAGCAGGGGGGCGCGGAGCACAGATACGCAGTATTTT. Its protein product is CASRGARSTDTQYF.

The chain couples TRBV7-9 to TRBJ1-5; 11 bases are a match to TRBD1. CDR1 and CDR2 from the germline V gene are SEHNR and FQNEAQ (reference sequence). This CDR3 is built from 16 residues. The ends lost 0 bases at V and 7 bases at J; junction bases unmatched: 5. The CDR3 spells CASSLAAGQGAQPQHF. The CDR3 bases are TGTGCCAGCAGCTTAGCGGCCGGACAGGGGGCCCAGCCCCAGCATTTT.

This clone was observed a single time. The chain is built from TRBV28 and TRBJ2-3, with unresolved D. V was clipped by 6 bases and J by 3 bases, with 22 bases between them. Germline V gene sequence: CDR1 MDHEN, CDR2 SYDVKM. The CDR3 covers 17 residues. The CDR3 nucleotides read TGTGCCAGCAGCCCCTCGTTAACCTTTATAGTTACAGATACGCAGTATTTT. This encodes CASSPSLTFIVTDTQYF.

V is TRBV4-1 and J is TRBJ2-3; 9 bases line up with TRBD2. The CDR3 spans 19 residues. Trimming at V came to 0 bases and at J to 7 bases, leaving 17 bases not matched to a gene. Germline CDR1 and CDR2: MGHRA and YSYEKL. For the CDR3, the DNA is TGCGCCAGCAGCCAAGAGAGCCACTTAGCGGGGGCCTCTCATTATACGCAGTATTTT. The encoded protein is CASSQESHLAGASHYTQYF.

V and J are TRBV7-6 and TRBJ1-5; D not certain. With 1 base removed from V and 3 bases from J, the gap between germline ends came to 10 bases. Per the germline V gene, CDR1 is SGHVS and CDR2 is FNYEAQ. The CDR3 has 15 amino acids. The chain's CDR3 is CASSLGPQANQPQHF. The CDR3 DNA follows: TGTGCCAGCAGCTTAGGGCCGCAGGCCAATCAGCCCCAGCATTTT.

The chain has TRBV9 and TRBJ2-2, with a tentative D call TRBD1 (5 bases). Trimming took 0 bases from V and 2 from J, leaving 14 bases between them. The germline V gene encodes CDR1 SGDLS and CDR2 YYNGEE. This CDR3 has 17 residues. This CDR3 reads CASSVADSTRNTGELFF. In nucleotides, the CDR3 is TGTGCCAGCAGCGTAGCCGACAGTACTCGTAACACCGGGGAGCTGTTTTTT.

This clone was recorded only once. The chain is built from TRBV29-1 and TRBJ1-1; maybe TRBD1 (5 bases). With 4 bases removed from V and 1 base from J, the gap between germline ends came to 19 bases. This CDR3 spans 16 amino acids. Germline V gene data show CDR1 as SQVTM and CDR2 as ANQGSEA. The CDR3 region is CSVVGLPGEGNTEAFF. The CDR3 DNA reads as TGCAGCGTTGTCGGTTTACCGGGGGAGGGGAACACTGAAGCTTTCTTT.

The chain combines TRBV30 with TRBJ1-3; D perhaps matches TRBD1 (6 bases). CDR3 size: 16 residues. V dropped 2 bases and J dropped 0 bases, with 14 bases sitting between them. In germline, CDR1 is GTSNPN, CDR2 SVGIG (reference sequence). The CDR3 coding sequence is TGTGCCTGGAGTCCCCCCGACAGGACCTCTGGAAACACCATATATTTT. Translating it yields CAWSPPDRTSGNTIYF.